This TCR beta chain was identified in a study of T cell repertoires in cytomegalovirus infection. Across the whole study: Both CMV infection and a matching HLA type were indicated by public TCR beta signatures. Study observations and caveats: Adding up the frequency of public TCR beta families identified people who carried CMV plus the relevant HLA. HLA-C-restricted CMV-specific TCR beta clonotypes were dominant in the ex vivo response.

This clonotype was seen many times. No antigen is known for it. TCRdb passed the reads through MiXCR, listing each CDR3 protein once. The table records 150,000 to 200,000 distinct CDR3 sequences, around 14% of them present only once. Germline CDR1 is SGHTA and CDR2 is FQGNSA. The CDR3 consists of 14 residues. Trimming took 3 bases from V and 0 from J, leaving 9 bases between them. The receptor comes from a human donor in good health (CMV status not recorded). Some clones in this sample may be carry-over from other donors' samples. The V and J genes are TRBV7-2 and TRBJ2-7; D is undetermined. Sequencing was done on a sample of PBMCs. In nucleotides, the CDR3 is TGTGCCAGCAGCTTCTGGGGAAGCTCCTACGAGCAGTACTTC. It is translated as CASSFWGSSYEQYF.